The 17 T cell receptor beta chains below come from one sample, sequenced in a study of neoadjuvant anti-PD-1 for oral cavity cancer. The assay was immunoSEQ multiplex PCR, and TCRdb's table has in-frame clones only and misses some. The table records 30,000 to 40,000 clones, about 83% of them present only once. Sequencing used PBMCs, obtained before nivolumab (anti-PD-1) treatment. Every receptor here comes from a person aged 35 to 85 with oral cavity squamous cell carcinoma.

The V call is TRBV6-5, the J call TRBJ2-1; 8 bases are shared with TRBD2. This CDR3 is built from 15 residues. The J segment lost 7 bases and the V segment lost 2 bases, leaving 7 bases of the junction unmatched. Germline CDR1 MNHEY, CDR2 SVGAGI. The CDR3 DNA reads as TGTGCCAGCAGTTACGTCCAGCGGGGGTGGAATGAGCAGTTCTTC. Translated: CASSYVQRGWNEQFF.

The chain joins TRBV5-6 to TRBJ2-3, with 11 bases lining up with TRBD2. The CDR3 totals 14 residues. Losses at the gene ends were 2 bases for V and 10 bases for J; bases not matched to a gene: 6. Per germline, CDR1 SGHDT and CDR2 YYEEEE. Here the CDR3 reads CASSLGTSGHPQYF. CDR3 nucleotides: TGTGCCAGCAGCTTAGGGACTAGCGGCCACCCGCAGTATTTT.

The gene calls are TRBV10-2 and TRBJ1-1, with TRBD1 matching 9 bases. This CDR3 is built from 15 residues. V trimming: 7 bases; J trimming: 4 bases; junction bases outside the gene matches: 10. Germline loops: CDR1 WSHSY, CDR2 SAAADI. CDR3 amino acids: CASKWTETGGTEAFF. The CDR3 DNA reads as TGCGCCAGCAAGTGGACCGAGACAGGGGGCACTGAAGCTTTCTTT.

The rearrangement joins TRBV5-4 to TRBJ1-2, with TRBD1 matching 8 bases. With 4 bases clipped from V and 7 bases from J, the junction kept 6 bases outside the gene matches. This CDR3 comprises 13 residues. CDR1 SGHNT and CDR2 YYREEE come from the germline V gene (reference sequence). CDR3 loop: CASSLAGTGGYTF. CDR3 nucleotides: TGTGCCAGCAGCCTGGCTGGGACAGGTGGCTACACCTTC.

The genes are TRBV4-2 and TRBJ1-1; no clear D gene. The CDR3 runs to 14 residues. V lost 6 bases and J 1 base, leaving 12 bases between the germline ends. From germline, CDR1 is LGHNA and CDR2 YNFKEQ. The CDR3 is CASRFDIWNTEAFF. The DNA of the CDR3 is TGTGCCAGCAGATTCGACATCTGGAACACTGAAGCTTTCTTT.

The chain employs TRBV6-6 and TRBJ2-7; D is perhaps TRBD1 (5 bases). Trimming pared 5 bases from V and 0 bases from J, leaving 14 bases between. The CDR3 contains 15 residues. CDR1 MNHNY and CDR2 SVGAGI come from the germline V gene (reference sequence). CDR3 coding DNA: TGTGCCAGCAGTGCCCTCCTGACAGTCTCCTACGAGCAGTACTTC. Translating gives CASSALLTVSYEQYF.

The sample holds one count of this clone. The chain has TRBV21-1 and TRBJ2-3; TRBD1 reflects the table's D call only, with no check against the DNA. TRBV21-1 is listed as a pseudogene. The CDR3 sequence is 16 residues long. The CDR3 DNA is TGTGCCAGCAGCACCTTTGGACAGGGAAAGGCAGATACGCAGTATTTT. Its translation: CASSTFGQGKADTQYF.

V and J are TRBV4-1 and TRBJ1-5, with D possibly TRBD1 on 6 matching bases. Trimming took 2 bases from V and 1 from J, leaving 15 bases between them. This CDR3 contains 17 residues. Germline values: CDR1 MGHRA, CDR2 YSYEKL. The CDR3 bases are TGCGCCAGCAGCCAACGGACAGCTCCGGACAGCAATCAGCCCCAGCATTTT. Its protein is CASSQRTAPDSNQPQHF.

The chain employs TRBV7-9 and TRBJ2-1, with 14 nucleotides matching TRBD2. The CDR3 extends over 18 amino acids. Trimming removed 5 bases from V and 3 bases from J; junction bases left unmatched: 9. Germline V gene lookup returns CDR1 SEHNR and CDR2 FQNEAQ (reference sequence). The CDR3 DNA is TGTGCCAGCAGCCCGACTAGCGGGGGGGCCGTCATCTACAATGAGCAGTTCTTC. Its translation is CASSPTSGGAVIYNEQFF.

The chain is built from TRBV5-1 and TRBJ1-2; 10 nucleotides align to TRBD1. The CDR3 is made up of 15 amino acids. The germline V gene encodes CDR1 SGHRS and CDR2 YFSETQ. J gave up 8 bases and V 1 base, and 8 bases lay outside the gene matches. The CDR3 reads CASSLQTGGGGGYTF. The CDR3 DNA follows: TGCGCCAGCAGCTTGCAGACAGGGGGCGGCGGCGGCTACACCTTC.

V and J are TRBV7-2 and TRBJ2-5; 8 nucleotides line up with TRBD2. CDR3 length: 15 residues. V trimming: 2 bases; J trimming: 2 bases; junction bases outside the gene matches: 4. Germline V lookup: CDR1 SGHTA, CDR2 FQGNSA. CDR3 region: CASSLRRGAQETQYF. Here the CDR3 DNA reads TGTGCCAGCAGCTTACGGCGGGGGGCACAAGAGACCCAGTACTTC.

The DNA of the CDR3 is TGTGCCAGCAGAAGTATGCGGGGGCGCTCCTACAATGAGCAGTTCTTC. Translated, it gives CASRSMRGRSYNEQFF. The chain combines TRBV28 with TRBJ2-1, with D possibly being TRBD2 (7 bases). CDR1 is MDHEN, CDR2 SYDVKM, per germline. The CDR3 extends over 16 amino acids. V lost 6 bases and J 0 bases, leaving 15 bases between the germline ends.

CDR3 sequence reads: CASSLGLLETYEQYF. CDR3 in DNA: TGTGCCAGCAGCTTGGGACTTCTAGAAACCTACGAGCAGTACTTC. The J gene is TRBJ2-7, the V gene TRBV5-5; D remains ambiguous. V was clipped by 0 bases and J by 2 bases, with 12 bases between them. This CDR3 is 15 amino acids long. Germline lookup yields CDR1 SGHKS and CDR2 YYEKEE (reference sequence).

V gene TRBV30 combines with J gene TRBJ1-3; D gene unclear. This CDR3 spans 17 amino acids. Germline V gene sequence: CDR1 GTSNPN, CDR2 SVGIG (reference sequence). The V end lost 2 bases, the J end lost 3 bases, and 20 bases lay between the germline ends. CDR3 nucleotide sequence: TGTGCCTGGAGTCCCCCCCTATGGGGAGCCAGTGGAAACACCATATATTTT. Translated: CAWSPPLWGASGNTIYF.

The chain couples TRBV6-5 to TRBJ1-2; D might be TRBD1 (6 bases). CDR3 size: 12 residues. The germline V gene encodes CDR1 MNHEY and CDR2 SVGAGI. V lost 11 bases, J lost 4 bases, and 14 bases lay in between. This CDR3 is CASGGAVYGYTF. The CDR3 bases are TGTGCCTCGGGGGGGGCGGTCTATGGCTACACCTTC.

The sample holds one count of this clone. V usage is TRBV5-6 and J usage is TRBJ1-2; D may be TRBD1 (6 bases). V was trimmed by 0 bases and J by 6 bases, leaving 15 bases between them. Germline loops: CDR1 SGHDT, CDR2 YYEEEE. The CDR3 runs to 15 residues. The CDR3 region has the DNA TGTGCCAGCAGCTTGGCCAGGGGCAGGGCCGATGGCTACACCTTC. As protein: CASSLARGRADGYTF.

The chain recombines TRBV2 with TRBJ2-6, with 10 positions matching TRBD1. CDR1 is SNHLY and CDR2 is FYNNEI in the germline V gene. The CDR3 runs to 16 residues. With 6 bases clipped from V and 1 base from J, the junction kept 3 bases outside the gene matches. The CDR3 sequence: CASSRDRGSGANVLTF. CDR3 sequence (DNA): TGTGCCAGCAGCCGGGACAGGGGTTCTGGGGCCAACGTCCTGACTTTC.